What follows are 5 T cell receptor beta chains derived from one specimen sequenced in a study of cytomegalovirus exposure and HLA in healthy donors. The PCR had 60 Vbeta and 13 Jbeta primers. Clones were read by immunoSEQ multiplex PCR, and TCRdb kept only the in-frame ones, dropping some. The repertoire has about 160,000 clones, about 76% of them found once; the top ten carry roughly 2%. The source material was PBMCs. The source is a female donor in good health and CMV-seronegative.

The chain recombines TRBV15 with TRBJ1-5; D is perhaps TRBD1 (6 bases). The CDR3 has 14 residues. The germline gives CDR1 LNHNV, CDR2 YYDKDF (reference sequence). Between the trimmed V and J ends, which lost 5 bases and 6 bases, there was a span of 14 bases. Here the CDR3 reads CATSYRGGVQPQHF. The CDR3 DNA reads TGTGCCACCAGCTACCGAGGGGGGGTTCAGCCCCAGCATTTT. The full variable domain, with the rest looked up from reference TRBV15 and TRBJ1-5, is DAMVIQNPRYQVTQFGKPVTLSCSQTLNHNVMYWYQQKSSQAPKLLFHYYDKDFNNEADTPDNFQSRRPNTSFCFLDIRSPGLGDTAMYLCATSYRGGVQPQHFGDGTRLSIL.

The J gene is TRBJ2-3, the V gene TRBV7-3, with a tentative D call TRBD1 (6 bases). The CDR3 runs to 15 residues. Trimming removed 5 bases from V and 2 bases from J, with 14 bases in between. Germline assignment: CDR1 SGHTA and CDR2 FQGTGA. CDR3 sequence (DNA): TGTGCCAGCAGCGTGGACCGGGACAACACAGATACGCAGTATTTT. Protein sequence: CASSVDRDNTDTQYF.

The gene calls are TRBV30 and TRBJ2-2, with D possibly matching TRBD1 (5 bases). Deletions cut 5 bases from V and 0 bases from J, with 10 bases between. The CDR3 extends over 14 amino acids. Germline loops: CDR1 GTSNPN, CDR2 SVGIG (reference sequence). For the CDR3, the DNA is TGTGCCTGGGAACAGGCCTCGAACACCGGGGAGCTGTTTTTT. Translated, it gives CAWEQASNTGELFF.

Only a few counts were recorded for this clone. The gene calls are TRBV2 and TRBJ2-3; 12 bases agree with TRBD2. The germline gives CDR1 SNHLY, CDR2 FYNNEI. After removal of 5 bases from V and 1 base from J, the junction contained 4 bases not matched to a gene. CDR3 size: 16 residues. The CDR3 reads CASSRLAGARTDTQYF. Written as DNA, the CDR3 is TGTGCCAGCAGTCGACTAGCGGGGGCCCGCACAGATACGCAGTATTTT.

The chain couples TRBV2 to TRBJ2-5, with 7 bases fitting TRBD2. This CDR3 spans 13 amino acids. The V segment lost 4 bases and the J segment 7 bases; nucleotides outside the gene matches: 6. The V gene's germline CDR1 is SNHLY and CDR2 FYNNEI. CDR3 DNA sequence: TGTGCCAGCAGTGGAAACGGGGAGGGGACCCAGTACTTC. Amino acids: CASSGNGEGTQYF.